The subject of this entry is one T cell receptor (beta chain). Its antigen is not identified. The record originates from a study of T cells in Graves' hyperthyroidism and ophthalmopathy. The study, taken as a whole, reports: Most thyroid clonotypes with frequency above 0.001 were detected in blood.

Amplified TCR beta CDR3 regions came from RNA transcripts. An initial round of RT-PCR targeting the TCR CDR3 relied on the HTBI primer set. TCRdb reprocessed the multiplex PCR reads via MiXCR and lists one record per CDR3 protein. The sample contains a few hundred thousand distinct CDR3 sequences, about 25% of which appear only once. Trimming removed 5 bases at V and 6 bases at J, with 16 bases between. The V gene's germline CDR1 is SGHTA and CDR2 FQGNSA. This CDR3 has 14 amino acids. Diagnosing involved the use of clinical symptoms, serum thyroxine and TRAb, thyroid ultrasound and orbital computed tomography. Isolation of PBMCs was performed on around 9.7 ml fresh peripheral blood.

The rearrangement links TRBV7-2 to TRBJ1-1; no reliable D call. The sequence was obtained from a man between 50 and 59 years old with Graves' hyperthyroidism. The sample comprised blood. CDR3 nucleotide sequence: TGTGCCAGCAGCCCCGGTCGCAGCGTCGCTGAAGCTTTCTTT. It translates to CASSPGRSVAEAFF.